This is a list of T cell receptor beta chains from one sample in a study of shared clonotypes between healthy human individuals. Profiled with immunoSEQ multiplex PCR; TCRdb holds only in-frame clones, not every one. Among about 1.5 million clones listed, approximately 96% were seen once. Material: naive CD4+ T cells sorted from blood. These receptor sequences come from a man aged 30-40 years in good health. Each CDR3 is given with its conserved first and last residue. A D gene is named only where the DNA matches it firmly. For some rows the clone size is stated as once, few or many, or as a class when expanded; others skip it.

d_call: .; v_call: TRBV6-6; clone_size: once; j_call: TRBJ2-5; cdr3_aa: CASSYSLAQETQYF; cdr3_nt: TGTGCCAGCAGTTACAGCCTAGCACAAGAGACCCAGTACTTC
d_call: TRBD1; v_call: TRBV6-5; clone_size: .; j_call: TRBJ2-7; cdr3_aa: CASSFPGQGGYEQYF; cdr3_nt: TGTGCCAGCAGTTTTCCGGGACAGGGAGGCTACGAGCAGTACTTC
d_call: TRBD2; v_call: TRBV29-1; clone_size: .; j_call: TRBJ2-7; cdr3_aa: CSVEEGSSGSRWEQYF; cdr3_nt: TGCAGCGTTGAGGAAGGTTCGAGCGGGAGCCGTTGGGAGCAGTACTTC
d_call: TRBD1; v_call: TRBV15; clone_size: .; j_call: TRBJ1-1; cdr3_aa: CATSRDRRGPEAFF; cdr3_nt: TGTGCCACCAGCAGAGATCGCAGGGGGCCTGAAGCTTTCTTT
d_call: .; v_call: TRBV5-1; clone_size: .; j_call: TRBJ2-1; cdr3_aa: CASSLMGKFAYNEQFF; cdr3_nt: TGCGCCAGCAGCTTGATGGGGAAATTCGCCTACAATGAGCAGTTCTTC
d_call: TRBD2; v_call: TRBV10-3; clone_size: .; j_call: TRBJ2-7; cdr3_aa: CAISDPASGSTYEQYF; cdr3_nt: TGTGCCATCAGCGACCCTGCTAGCGGGAGTACGTACGAGCAGTACTTC
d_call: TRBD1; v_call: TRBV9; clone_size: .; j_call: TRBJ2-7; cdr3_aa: CASSGGTGIIGEQYF; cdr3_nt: TGTGCCAGCAGCGGGGGGACAGGGATAATTGGCGAGCAGTACTTC
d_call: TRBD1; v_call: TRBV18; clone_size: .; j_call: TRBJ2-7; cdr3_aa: CASSPQTGALYEQYF; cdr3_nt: TGTGCCAGCTCACCTCAGACAGGGGCCCTCTACGAGCAGTACTTC
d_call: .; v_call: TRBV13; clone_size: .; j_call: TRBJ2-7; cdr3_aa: CASSLGRVRSYEQYF; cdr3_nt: TGTGCCAGCAGCTTAGGCCGGGTGAGATCCTACGAGCAGTACTTC
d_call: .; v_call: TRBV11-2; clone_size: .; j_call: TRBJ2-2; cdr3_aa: CASSLVVRTPRELFF; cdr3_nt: TGTGCCAGCAGCTTAGTGGTGAGAACTCCGAGGGAGCTGTTTTTT
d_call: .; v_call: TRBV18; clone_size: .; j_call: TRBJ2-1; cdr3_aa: CASSPLVTYNEQFF; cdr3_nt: TGTGCCAGCTCACCACTAGTCACCTACAATGAGCAGTTCTTC
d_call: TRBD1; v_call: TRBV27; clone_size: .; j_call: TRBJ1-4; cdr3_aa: CASSFGRGPEKLFF; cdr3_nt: TGTGCCAGCAGTTTTGGCAGGGGGCCTGAAAAACTGTTTTTT
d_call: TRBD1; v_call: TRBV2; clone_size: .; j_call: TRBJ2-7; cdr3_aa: CASSDSGQGGF; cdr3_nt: TGTGCCAGCAGTGATTCTGGACAGGGGGGCTTC
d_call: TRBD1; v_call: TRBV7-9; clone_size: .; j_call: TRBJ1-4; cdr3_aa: CASSMTGASNEKLFF; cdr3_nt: TGTGCCAGCAGTATGACAGGGGCCTCTAATGAAAAACTGTTTTTT
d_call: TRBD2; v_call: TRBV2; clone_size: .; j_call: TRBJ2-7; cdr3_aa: CASSEGLELRRYEQYF; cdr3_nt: TGTGCCAGCAGTGAGGGACTAGAGTTAAGGCGCTACGAGCAGTACTTC
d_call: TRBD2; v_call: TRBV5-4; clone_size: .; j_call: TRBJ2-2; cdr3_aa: CASSLVPGGVAGELFF; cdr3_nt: TGTGCCAGCAGCTTGGTTCCGGGAGGCGTCGCCGGGGAGCTGTTTTTT
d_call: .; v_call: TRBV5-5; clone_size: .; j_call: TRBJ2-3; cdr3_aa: CASSLTSTDTQYF; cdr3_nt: TGTGCCAGCAGCTTGACTAGCACAGATACGCAGTATTTT